The 23 T cell receptor beta chains below come from one sample, sequenced in a study of blood T cell repertoires in COVID-19. The data were produced by immunoSEQ multiplex PCR, yet TCRdb's version contains in-frame clones alone and is incomplete. The sample records roughly 280,000 clones, 85% to 90% being singletons. Sequencing used PBMCs or T cells enriched from blood (not recorded which). Source of these receptors: a woman between 55 and 75 years old who had recovered from COVID-19.

This clone occurred a few times. The chain has TRBV18 and TRBJ1-2; D is possibly TRBD1 (5 bases). This CDR3 comprises 12 residues. Germline V lookup: CDR1 KGHSH, CDR2 LQKENI. V dropped 3 bases and J dropped 7 bases, with 9 bases sitting between them. The DNA for the CDR3 is TGTGCCAGCTCACCGATTCAGGGTGGCTACACCTTC. This codes for CASSPIQGGYTF.

The chain couples TRBV5-1 to TRBJ1-2; TRBD1 might be the D (5 bases). Trimming stripped 3 bases from V and 8 bases from J, with 17 bases between. The germline CDR1 and CDR2 sequences are SGHRS and YFSETQ. This CDR3 comprises 14 residues. The CDR3, as DNA: TGCGCCAGCAGCTCCTTGGCCCAGGGTGCCGGCTACACCTTC. This sequence encodes CASSSLAQGAGYTF.

The chain has TRBV11-2 and TRBJ2-3, with D possibly TRBD2 on 5 matching bases. The CDR3 is made up of 14 amino acids. CDR1 is SGHAT and CDR2 is FQNNGV in the germline V gene. Trimming left V 5 bases short and J 0 bases short, with 9 bases between. The CDR3 DNA reads as TGTGCCAGCAGCCCCGGGATAAGCACAGATACGCAGTATTTT. Translation gives CASSPGISTDTQYF.

The chain carries TRBV7-6 and TRBJ2-7; 8 bases match TRBD1. The CDR3 is 17 residues long. The germline V gene encodes CDR1 SGHVS and CDR2 FNYEAQ. V was clipped by 4 bases and J by 1 base; unmatched bases: 12. CDR3 loop: CASSSRRQGARSYEQYF. The CDR3 DNA reads TGTGCCAGCAGCTCTAGGCGGCAGGGGGCCCGTTCCTACGAGCAGTACTTC.

The CDR3 bases are TGTGCCAGCAGCTTGGTCGAGGATTCACCCCTCCACTTT. Amino acids: CASSLVEDSPLHF. This chain connects TRBV11-2 to TRBJ1-6; D is ambiguous. Trimming took off 3 bases at V and 8 bases at J, with 8 bases between the two ends. CDR1 is SGHAT and CDR2 is FQNNGV in the germline V gene. This CDR3 contains 13 residues.

The V gene is TRBV7-3, the J gene TRBJ1-4; 9 nucleotides match TRBD1. CDR1 is SGHTA, CDR2 FQGTGA, per germline. This CDR3 contains 15 residues. V gave up 5 bases and J gave up 5 bases; unmatched junction bases: 6. The CDR3 loop reads CASSLTGTGNEKLFF. CDR3 DNA sequence: TGTGCCAGCAGCCTGACCGGGACAGGGAATGAAAAACTGTTTTTT.

The genes are TRBV30 and TRBJ1-6, with TRBD1 matching over 10 bases. The length of the CDR3 is 13 residues. Per the germline V gene, CDR1 is GTSNPN and CDR2 is SVGIG (reference sequence). The chain's CDR3 is CAGDRGLGSPLHF. Here the CDR3 DNA reads TGTGCGGGGGACAGGGGTTTGGGCTCACCCCTCCACTTT. Based on the CDR3 plus reference TRBV30 and TRBJ1-6, the full variable domain is SQTIHQWPATLVQPVGSPLSLECTVEGTSNPNLYWYRQAAGRGLQLLFYSVGIGQISSEVPQNLSASRPQDRQFILSSKKLLLSDSGFYLCAGDRGLGSPLHFGNGTRLTVT.

The chain links TRBV11-2 to TRBJ2-3; the match to TRBD2 covers 9 bases. Germline CDR1 is SGHAT and CDR2 is FQNNGV. With V trimmed by 3 bases and J by 1 base, 5 bases remained unmatched. CDR3 length: 16 amino acids. The CDR3, as DNA: TGTGCCAGCAGCTTTTCCCGGACTAGCGGCACAGATACGCAGTATTTT. Amino acids: CASSFSRTSGTDTQYF.

This chain uses TRBV2 with TRBJ2-4; tentatively, D is TRBD2 (5 bases). This CDR3 region has 15 residues. V shed 4 bases and J shed 0 bases, with 10 bases lying between them. Per germline, CDR1 SNHLY and CDR2 FYNNEI. In DNA, the CDR3 is TGTGCCAGCAGTGGTCCGGGGTTAGCCAAAAACATTCAGTACTTC. This codes for CASSGPGLAKNIQYF.

The V and J genes are TRBV10-3 and TRBJ2-3; 13 nucleotides agree with TRBD2. Per the germline V gene, CDR1 is ENHRY and CDR2 is SYGVKD. This CDR3 comprises 18 residues. The trim removed 7 bases at V and 0 bases at J, leaving 10 bases unmatched. This CDR3 is CAINQSPGLAGSTDTQYF. In DNA, the CDR3 is TGTGCCATCAATCAATCGCCGGGACTAGCGGGGAGCACAGATACGCAGTATTTT.

The chain combines TRBV10-3 with TRBJ2-1, with D possibly matching TRBD2 (5 bases). The germline V and J ends were trimmed by 4 bases and 10 bases, with 8 bases remaining between them. The V gene's germline CDR1 is ENHRY and CDR2 SYGVKD. CDR3 size: 11 residues. CDR3 amino acids: CAISAGKEQFF. The CDR3 DNA reads as TGTGCCATCAGTGCGGGAAAAGAGCAGTTCTTC.

The rearrangement uses TRBV30 and TRBJ1-1; 7 nucleotides line up with TRBD1. The V gene's germline CDR1 is GTSNPN and CDR2 SVGIG (reference sequence). The CDR3 totals 15 residues. The V segment lost 7 bases and the J segment 6 bases; nucleotides outside the gene matches: 17. For the CDR3, the DNA is TGTGCCTCAAAACATCATTCACAGGGGTGGCCTGAAGCTTTCTTT. It yields the protein CASKHHSQGWPEAFF.

This clone came up once. The V and J genes are TRBV6-5 and TRBJ2-7, with D maybe TRBD2 (6 bases). V was shortened by 2 bases and J by 3 bases, with 17 bases between the two germline ends. The CDR3 totals 16 residues. Germline CDR1 and CDR2: MNHEY and SVGAGI. The CDR3, as DNA: TGTGCCAGCAGTTACCTGGTTCAGGGACTTGTCTACGAGCAGTACTTC. It specifies CASSYLVQGLVYEQYF.

The V and J genes are TRBV5-8 and TRBJ1-2, with 10 positions matching TRBD1. Per germline, CDR1 SGHTS and CDR2 YDEGEE. CDR3 length: 14 residues. The V gene end was trimmed by 2 bases and the J gene end by 10 bases; junction bases not matched to a gene: 8. The CDR3 DNA is TGTGCCAGCAGCTTAGGCGGACAGGGGGGTACCTACACCTTC. As protein: CASSLGGQGGTYTF.

This sequence joins TRBV29-1 and TRBJ2-3, with TRBD2 as a possible D gene (6 bases). Germline CDR1 is SQVTM and CDR2 is ANQGSEA. CDR3 length: 10 residues. Here the CDR3 reads CSPGGDTQYF. CDR3 in DNA: TGCTCCCCCGGGGGAGATACGCAGTATTTT.

This chain uses TRBV7-2 with TRBJ1-4, with unresolved D. CDR1 SGHTA and CDR2 FQGNSA come from the germline V gene. Trimming shortened V by 3 bases and J by 2 bases, and 7 bases separated the two germline ends. The CDR3 runs 14 residues. The CDR3 sequence: CASSFGGTNEKLFF. As DNA, the CDR3 is TGTGCCAGCAGCTTTGGCGGGACTAATGAAAAACTGTTTTTT.

The chain is built from TRBV5-1 and TRBJ2-2; 10 positions agree with TRBD2. This CDR3 is 16 amino acids long. Germline-derived CDR1 and CDR2 are SGHRS and YFSETQ. The junction had 2 bases not matched to a gene; V was cut back by 0 bases and J by 3 bases. CDR3: CASSLVLAGDTGELFF. CDR3 in DNA: TGCGCCAGCAGCTTGGTTCTAGCGGGGGACACCGGGGAGCTGTTTTTT.

This sequence joins TRBV11-2 and TRBJ2-3; D possibly corresponds to TRBD1 (5 bases). The CDR3 sequence is 15 residues long. Germline loops: CDR1 SGHAT, CDR2 FQNNGV. Trimming shortened V by 1 base and J by 2 bases, and 10 bases separated the two germline ends. This chain's CDR3 is CASSLAGRFTDTQYF. CDR3 in DNA: TGTGCCAGCAGCTTAGCAGGGCGGTTCACAGATACGCAGTATTTT.

The rearrangement links TRBV27 to TRBJ2-3; 9 bases match TRBD1. Trimming took 4 bases from V and 6 from J; bases not matched to a gene: 14. CDR3 size: 17 residues. Germline lookup yields CDR1 MNHEY and CDR2 SMNVEV (reference sequence). CDR3 sequence reads: CASSSRRDRVKWDTQYF. The CDR3 DNA sequence: TGTGCCAGCAGTTCGCGCCGGGACAGGGTCAAGTGGGATACGCAGTATTTT.

This chain uses TRBV5-6 with TRBJ2-3; 8 nucleotides line up with TRBD2. J was trimmed by 8 bases and V by 6 bases; bases with no gene match: 2. CDR3 length: 11 amino acids. CDR1 is SGHDT, CDR2 YYEEEE, per germline. CDR3 loop: CASTREGTQYF. CDR3 sequence (DNA): TGTGCCAGCACACGGGAGGGTACGCAGTATTTT.

The CDR3 region has the DNA TGCGCCAGCAGCTTGCTCGGAGTCGCAACTAATGAAAAACTGTTTTTT. It is translated as CASSLLGVATNEKLFF. The chain couples TRBV5-1 to TRBJ1-4; no firm D call. The CDR3 consists of 16 residues. Per germline, CDR1 SGHRS and CDR2 YFSETQ. Trimming shortened V by 1 base and J by 0 bases, and 10 bases separated the two germline ends.

The chain employs TRBV10-3 and TRBJ2-1; perhaps TRBD1 as D (6 bases). The germline gives CDR1 ENHRY, CDR2 SYGVKD. This CDR3 comprises 12 residues. With 6 bases removed from V and 6 bases from J, the gap between germline ends came to 9 bases. In nucleotides, the CDR3 is TGTGCCATCAGCGGACAGTCCAATGAGCAGTTCTTC. Encoded protein: CAISGQSNEQFF.

This clone was observed once. The V gene is TRBV28, the J gene TRBJ1-2; a weak D match, TRBD1 (5 bases). Trimming left V 3 bases short and J 2 bases short, with 19 bases between. The CDR3 extends over 17 amino acids. CDR1 MDHEN and CDR2 SYDVKM come from the germline V gene. The CDR3 DNA is TGTGCCAGCAGTTTTTTCGACCAGACAGTTCTAAACTATGGCTACACCTTC. It specifies CASSFFDQTVLNYGYTF.